The sequence of this T cell receptor (beta chain) was determined in a study of blood T cell repertoires in COVID-19. Using immunoSEQ multiplex PCR, the repertoire was profiled, and TCRdb retains in-frame clones only, with some absent. The top ten hold around 3.3% of the sample, which has about 240,000 clones, 86% seen once. The cohort comprised adults aged roughly 18 to 95 years residing in 24 US areas. The sample was PBMCs or T cells enriched from blood (not recorded which). The receptor was derived from a woman between 40 and 55 years old with acute COVID-19.

The DNA for the CDR3 is TGTGCCAGCAGTGTACAGACCTCGGATGAGACCCAGTACTTC. Translated: CASSVQTSDETQYF. The J gene is TRBJ2-5, the V gene TRBV2, with no clear D. CDR1 SNHLY and CDR2 FYNNEI come from the germline V gene. The CDR3 runs to 14 residues. V was clipped by 4 bases and J by 5 bases, with 14 bases between them.